This paragraph covers one T cell receptor (beta chain) sequence. Construction of the TCRbeta library involved unique molecular identifiers. TCRdb used MiXCR to reprocess the PCR reads, holding one entry per CDR3 protein. The sample records 500,000 to 600,000 distinct CDR3 sequences, approximately 20% being singletons. This specimen belongs to a study of T-cell reconstitution after alpha-beta-depleted transplantation in children. Trimming stripped 4 bases from V and 4 bases from J, with 10 bases between. This CDR3 has 14 residues. From germline, CDR1 is MNHEY and CDR2 SMNVEV (reference sequence). The sequences come from PBMCs from the stem cell graft donor, collected from the stem cell graft. The sequence came from a human donor who donated a stem cell graft to a child with acute lymphoblastic leukemia. The chain is built from TRBV27 and TRBJ2-2, with D possibly being TRBD1 (6 bases). The CDR3 bases are TGTGCCAGCAGTTGGACAGTCGCCACCGGGGAGCTGTTTTTT. Residues: CASSWTVATGELFF.